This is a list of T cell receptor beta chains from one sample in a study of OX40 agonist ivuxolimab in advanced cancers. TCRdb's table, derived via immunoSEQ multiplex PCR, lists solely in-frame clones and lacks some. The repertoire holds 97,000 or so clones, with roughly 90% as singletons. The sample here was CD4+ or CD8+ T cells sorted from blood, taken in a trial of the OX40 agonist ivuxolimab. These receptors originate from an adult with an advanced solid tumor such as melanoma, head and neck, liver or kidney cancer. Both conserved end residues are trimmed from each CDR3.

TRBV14,ASSQALGRNSPLH
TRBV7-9,ASSRAASGSGAYEQY
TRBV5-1,ASSQQGRTEAF
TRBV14,ASSQRTGGNNEQF
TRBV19,ASSTAPTGVGTEAF
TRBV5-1,ASSPEPGLVSAGELF
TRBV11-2,ASSSLQGGHSPLH
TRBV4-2,ASSQEGKGGLETQY
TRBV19,ASTPLGTSSNQPQH
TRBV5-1,ASSSQGSYNEQF
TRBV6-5,ASRMGLSSYEQY
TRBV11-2,ASSPGISTDTQY
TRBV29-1,SVEPGQGLTDTQY
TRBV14,ASSSRTGGQTEAF
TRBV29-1,SVGGNMNTEAF
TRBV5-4,ASSLDPGETQY
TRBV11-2,ASSLLGLTNEQF
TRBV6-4,ASSRFPPGTSRDNEQF
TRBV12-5,ASGSGQGARDTQY
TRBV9,ASSVGPSGGYNEQF
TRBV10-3,AISRQGSNYGYT
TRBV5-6,ASSLEGISYEQY
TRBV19,ASSIRGADRDGETQY
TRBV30,AWSGRQGSRQPQH
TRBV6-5,ASSIRRGDRETQY
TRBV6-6,ASTRTGTSLHTQY
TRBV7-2,ASSLGGAYQPQH
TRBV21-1,ASSKGTQY
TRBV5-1,ASSSEGIPGQINYGYT
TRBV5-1,ASRNSIQETQY
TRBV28,ASSQPGSGGGYEQY
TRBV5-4,ASSLPGLYEQY
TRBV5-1,ASSLGGQGNTEAF
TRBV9,ASSVEQRTDTQY
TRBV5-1,ASSGNQGKTQY
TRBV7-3,ASSPAGESYNEQF
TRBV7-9,ASSSGQGGYNEQF
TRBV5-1,ASSLSGRGTLDEKLF
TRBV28,ASFYYGYT
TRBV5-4,ASSLAWGSGANVLT
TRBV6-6,ASSYSDSGGDRY
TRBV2,ASSESVRRQF
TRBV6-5,ASSPGSSYNSPLH
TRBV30,AWSTGGALLFNSPLH
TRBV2,ASSETWEETQY
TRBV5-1,ASSLGNGDTEAF
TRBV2,ASMSGANSYEQY
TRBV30,AWTLQGGAYGYT
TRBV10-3,AISRTSGYEQY
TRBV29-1,SVDDSWRGTQY
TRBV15,ATSRAAGVNTGELF
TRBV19,IPVDGYT
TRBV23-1,ASSQHRGPCADTQY
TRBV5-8,ASSTTGFGQPQH